This TCR beta chain was observed in a study of shared clonotypes between healthy human individuals. General study results and limits: Among non-shared clonotypes, generation probabilities were lower than among those shared by all four donors.

Trimming removed 5 bases at V and 4 bases at J, with 22 bases between. Germline CDR1 and CDR2: SGHAT and FQNNGV. This CDR3 has 17 residues. Comment on this clone: The antigen is not known.

The method was immunoSEQ multiplex PCR; TCRdb's version includes in-frame clones alone and lacks a portion of them. The sample lists around 690,000 clones; 90% were seen once. The chain couples TRBV11-2 to TRBJ2-3, with D perhaps matching TRBD2 (6 bases). Sequencing was done on a sample of memory CD8+ T cells from PBMCs. Stated subset: CD45RO+ cells pooled with CCR7-negative TemRA cells. This TCR was sampled from a man in his late teens or twenties in good health. Some clones in this sample may be carry-over from other donors' samples. The CDR3 DNA follows: TGTGCCAGCAGCCGACCTTTTTCGGGAGAGGAGGCAGATACGCAGTATTTT. As protein: CASSRPFSGEEADTQYF. Drawing the rest from reference TRBV11-2 and TRBJ2-3, the complete variable domain is EAGVAQSPRYKIIEKRQSVAFWCNPISGHATLYWYQQILGQGPKLLIQFQNNGVVDDSQLPKDRFSAERLKGVDSTLKIQPAKLEDSAVYLCASSRPFSGEEADTQYFGPGTRLTVL.